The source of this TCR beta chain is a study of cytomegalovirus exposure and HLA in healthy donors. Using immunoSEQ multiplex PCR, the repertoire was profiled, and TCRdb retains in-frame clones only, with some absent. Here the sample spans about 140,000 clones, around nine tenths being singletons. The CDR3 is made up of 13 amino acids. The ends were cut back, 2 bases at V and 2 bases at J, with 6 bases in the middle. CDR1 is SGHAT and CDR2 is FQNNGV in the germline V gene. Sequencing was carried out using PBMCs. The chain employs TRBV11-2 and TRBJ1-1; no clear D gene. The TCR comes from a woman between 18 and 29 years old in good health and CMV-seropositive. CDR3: CASSLLLNTEAFF. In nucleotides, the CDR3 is TGTGCCAGCAGCTTACTACTTAACACTGAAGCTTTCTTT.